These T cell receptor beta chains were read from a single sample in a study of blood T cell repertoires in COVID-19. TCRdb's copy holds only in-frame clones and misses some; the assay was immunoSEQ multiplex PCR. This table holds a few hundred thousand clones, around nine tenths found once. Source material: PBMCs or T cells enriched from blood (not recorded which). All receptors derive from a woman between 50 and 59 years old with acute COVID-19. The CDR3 runs from the conserved cysteine through the conserved F or W. Each record gives: J gene, D gene, V gene, clone size, CDR3 DNA, CDR3 protein. A D gene is named only where the DNA matches it firmly. Not all rows give a size; the values are once, few, many and, for expanded clones, a class.

j_call: TRBJ1-2
d_call: -
v_call: TRBV12-3/TRBV12-4
clone_size: few
cdr3_nt: -
cdr3_aa: CASSFGRGSCTF

j_call: TRBJ2-1
d_call: -
v_call: TRBV6-2/TRBV6-3
clone_size: once
cdr3_nt: TGTGCCAGCAGTAACAGCCAGCGGGAGCAGTTCTTC
cdr3_aa: CASSNSQREQFF

j_call: TRBJ2-7
d_call: -
v_call: TRBV25-1
clone_size: -
cdr3_nt: TGTGCCAGCAGTGCCGGGACATATTACGAGCAGTACTTC
cdr3_aa: CASSAGTYYEQYF

j_call: TRBJ2-2
d_call: TRBD1
v_call: TRBV9
clone_size: -
cdr3_nt: TGTGCCAGCAGCCCAGGCGACAGGGGAGCCGGGGAGCTGTTTTTT
cdr3_aa: CASSPGDRGAGELFF

j_call: TRBJ2-1
d_call: -
v_call: TRBV20-1
clone_size: -
cdr3_nt: TGCAGTGCTAGCCCGCATGCCACGGAGTTCTTC
cdr3_aa: CSASPHATEFF

j_call: TRBJ2-7
d_call: -
v_call: TRBV30
clone_size: -
cdr3_nt: TGTGCCTGGAGTGTACAATTGACCTACGAGCAGTACTTC
cdr3_aa: CAWSVQLTYEQYF

j_call: TRBJ2-7
d_call: TRBD2
v_call: TRBV5-5
clone_size: -
cdr3_nt: TGTGCCAGCAGCTTGGGGCTAGCGGTCACCTACGAGCAGTACTTC
cdr3_aa: CASSLGLAVTYEQYF

j_call: TRBJ2-1
d_call: TRBD1
v_call: TRBV19
clone_size: -
cdr3_nt: TGTGCCAGTAGGGCAGGGGGCGGTGAGCAGTTCTTC
cdr3_aa: CASRAGGGEQFF

j_call: TRBJ1-5
d_call: -
v_call: TRBV27
clone_size: -
cdr3_nt: TGTGCCAGCAGTTTGCGGGGGGATCAGCCCCAGCATTTT
cdr3_aa: CASSLRGDQPQHF

j_call: TRBJ2-1
d_call: TRBD1
v_call: TRBV27
clone_size: -
cdr3_nt: TGTGCCAGCAGTTCCCCCGGGACAGGGGGCTACAATGAGCAGTTCTTC
cdr3_aa: CASSSPGTGGYNEQFF

j_call: TRBJ1-1
d_call: -
v_call: TRBV19
clone_size: once
cdr3_nt: TGTGCCAGTAGTATCCGGGGTAGACTGAACACTGAAGCTTTCTTT
cdr3_aa: CASSIRGRLNTEAFF

j_call: TRBJ2-7
d_call: -
v_call: TRBV9
clone_size: -
cdr3_nt: TGTGCCAGCAGCGTAGATTTACAGCCCTACGAGCAGTACTTC
cdr3_aa: CASSVDLQPYEQYF

j_call: TRBJ2-6
d_call: -
v_call: TRBV2
clone_size: -
cdr3_nt: TGTGCCAGCACCGAGGGAGACAGGAGTCCTGGGGCCAACGTCCTGACTTTC
cdr3_aa: CASTEGDRSPGANVLTF

j_call: TRBJ1-4
d_call: TRBD1
v_call: TRBV27
clone_size: -
cdr3_nt: TGTGCCAGCAGAAGACAGGGATTTAATGAAAAACTGTTTTTT
cdr3_aa: CASRRQGFNEKLFF

j_call: TRBJ2-3
d_call: -
v_call: TRBV3-1/TRBV3-2
clone_size: -
cdr3_nt: TGTGCCAGCAGCCAAGATTCGACTATAAATACGCAGTATTTT
cdr3_aa: CASSQDSTINTQYF

j_call: TRBJ2-1
d_call: -
v_call: TRBV4-2
clone_size: -
cdr3_nt: TGTGCCAGCAGCCAAGATGGGAGCGGCCCCTACAATGAGCAGTTCTTC
cdr3_aa: CASSQDGSGPYNEQFF

j_call: TRBJ2-5
d_call: TRBD2
v_call: TRBV28
clone_size: -
cdr3_nt: TGTGCCAGCAGTCCCACGCCCCTTGGCGGGAGAAAAGAGACCCAGTACTTC
cdr3_aa: CASSPTPLGGRKETQYF

j_call: TRBJ2-2
d_call: TRBD2
v_call: TRBV29-1
clone_size: -
cdr3_nt: TGCAGCGTAAGACTAGCGGGAGAGCCCGGGGAGCTGTTTTTT
cdr3_aa: CSVRLAGEPGELFF

j_call: TRBJ2-7
d_call: -
v_call: TRBV7-2
clone_size: -
cdr3_nt: TGTGCCAGCAGCTTAACCCCCGAGATATCCGAGCAGTACTTC
cdr3_aa: CASSLTPEISEQYF

j_call: TRBJ2-1
d_call: -
v_call: TRBV27
clone_size: -
cdr3_nt: TGTGCCAGCAGTTTGGTAGAGGCAGGGTACAATGAGCGGCAGTTCTTC
cdr3_aa: CASSLVEAGYNERQFF